A single sample is the source of the 2 T cell receptor beta chains below, sequenced in a study of hypomethylating agent response in myelodysplastic syndrome (dated by TCRdb to about 2021). The library was obtained by the immunoSEQ multiplex PCR assay. TCRdb retrieved this table from immuneACCESS and kept in-frame rearrangements only. Not all clones are present; in checked studies, unresolved V genes account for under half, and no reason is known for the remainder. Counted in this sample were about 5,000 clones; roughly four fifths of them appeared once. 20% to 25% of the sample comes from the top ten. The sample here was bone marrow, taken before or after starting hypomethylating agent treatment for myelodysplastic syndrome (not recorded which). The receptors here all came from a human donor with myelodysplastic syndrome.

The chain carries TRBV5-6 and TRBJ2-3, with D maybe TRBD2 (6 bases). The CDR3 has 16 residues. CDR1 and CDR2 from the germline V gene are SGHDT and YYEEEE. V shed 0 bases and J shed 4 bases, with 15 bases lying between them. DNA for the CDR3: TGTGCCAGCAGCTTGGGCGCTAGCGCGGCGCCAGATACGCAGTATTTT. Its protein product is CASSLGASAAPDTQYF.

A single count supports this clone. This chain joins TRBV7-9 and TRBJ2-1, with D perhaps matching TRBD1 or TRBD2 (7 bases each). The CDR3 is 16 residues long. Germline assignment: CDR1 SEHNR and CDR2 FQNEAQ (reference sequence). Trimming pared 2 bases from V and 6 bases from J, leaving 17 bases between. The CDR3 sequence is CASSLSGGVAGNEQFF. The CDR3, as DNA: TGTGCCAGCAGCTTATCAGGGGGGGTCGCCGGCAATGAGCAGTTCTTC.